One and the same sample provided the 14 T cell receptor beta chains below, sequenced in a study of blood T cell repertoires in COVID-19. Clones were sequenced by immunoSEQ multiplex PCR, and TCRdb holds only the in-frame ones, with some missing. The sample carries roughly 75,000 clones, roughly 90% recorded once. The sequenced sample consisted of peripheral blood. These receptors were taken from a man aged 55 to 70 with acute or convalescent COVID-19.

The V call is TRBV6-5, the J call TRBJ1-4, with D possibly being TRBD1 (6 bases). The germline V gene encodes CDR1 MNHEY and CDR2 SVGAGI. The V and J ends lost 6 bases and 8 bases respectively, with 10 bases between them. This CDR3 contains 12 residues. CDR3 DNA: TGTGCCAGCAGACAGGGATGGGAAAAACTGTTTTTT. This codes for CASRQGWEKLFF.

The rearrangement uses TRBV11-2 and TRBJ2-1; 8 bases match TRBD1. CDR1 and CDR2 from the germline V gene are SGHAT and FQNNGV. This CDR3 spans 15 amino acids. V lost 5 bases, J lost 6 bases, and 9 bases stayed unmatched. The CDR3 is CASSPRGQGSNEQFF. CDR3 in DNA: TGTGCCAGCAGCCCAAGAGGACAGGGCAGCAATGAGCAGTTCTTC.

In its sample, this clone was seen once. The chain has TRBV5-1 and TRBJ2-7, with 15 bases that match TRBD2. The germline V gene encodes CDR1 SGHRS and CDR2 YFSETQ. This CDR3 region has 15 residues. J lost 6 bases, V lost 3 bases, and 4 bases had no gene match. The CDR3 DNA is TGCGCCAGCAGCTCGGGGACTAGCGGGAGGCTCGAGCAGTACTTC. Protein sequence: CASSSGTSGRLEQYF.

The sample holds a few counts of this clone. The rearrangement links TRBV28 to TRBJ1-4; the D is unclear. The CDR3 consists of 15 residues. V gave up 5 bases and J gave up 8 bases, with 18 bases separating them. Germline CDR1 MDHEN, CDR2 SYDVKM. The CDR3 nucleotides are TGTGCCAGCAGTCCCCCCGGCAGCGGGGAAGAAAAACTGTTTTTT. Amino acid sequence: CASSPPGSGEEKLFF.

This chain uses TRBV11-1 with TRBJ1-1, with 7 bases that match TRBD1. Germline values: CDR1 SGHAT, CDR2 FQDESV (reference sequence). The CDR3 is 15 amino acids. With V trimmed by 2 bases and J by 4 bases, 7 bases remained unmatched. This CDR3 is CASSLRRDSRTEAFF. DNA of the CDR3: TGTGCCAGCAGCTTAAGGCGGGACAGCCGCACTGAAGCTTTCTTT.

The chain uses TRBV5-1 and TRBJ1-1, with D hard to call. V lost 3 bases and J 5 bases, leaving 11 bases between the germline ends. Germline V lookup: CDR1 SGHRS, CDR2 YFSETQ. This CDR3 comprises 13 residues. This CDR3 reads CASSSGADTEAFF. The CDR3 bases are TGCGCCAGCAGCTCGGGTGCGGATACTGAAGCTTTCTTT.

The chain has TRBV3-1 (or the pseudogene TRBV3-2) and TRBJ2-1, with D perhaps matching TRBD2 (7 bases). There are 15 residues in the CDR3. The V end was cut by 3 bases, the J end by 8 bases, with 17 bases between. Germline lookup yields CDR1 LGHDT and CDR2 YNNKEL (reference sequence). CDR3 residues: CASSQAIRGAYEQFF. Here the CDR3 DNA reads TGTGCCAGCAGCCAGGCGATCCGGGGGGCGTATGAGCAGTTCTTC.

The chain recombines TRBV24-1 with TRBJ1-5; 8 positions match TRBD1. The CDR3 loop spans 16 amino acids. CDR1 is KGHDR and CDR2 is SFDVKD in the germline V gene. With 3 bases clipped from V and 2 bases from J, the junction kept 5 bases outside the gene matches. CDR3 DNA: TGTGCCACCAGTGATACCAGGGGGCCTGGCAATCAGCCCCAGCATTTT. Its protein product is CATSDTRGPGNQPQHF.

This clone has a handful of counts. This chain joins TRBV6-1 and TRBJ2-7; 7 nucleotides match TRBD1. V gave up 3 bases and J gave up 6 bases; unmatched junction bases: 11. This CDR3 spans 15 amino acids. Germline V gene sequence: CDR1 MNHNS, CDR2 SASEGT. CDR3 amino acids: CASSERTGPWGEQYF. CDR3 bases: TGTGCCAGCAGTGAGAGGACAGGACCGTGGGGCGAGCAGTACTTC.

This chain joins TRBV5-1 and TRBJ1-1, with TRBD1 matching over 7 bases. V gave up 7 bases and J gave up 4 bases; unmatched junction bases: 10. Germline lookup yields CDR1 SGHRS and CDR2 YFSETQ. The CDR3 has 14 amino acids. The CDR3 spells CASAGQGGSTEAFF. Here the CDR3 DNA reads TGCGCCAGCGCTGGGCAGGGGGGTTCCACTGAAGCTTTCTTT.

The chain is built from TRBV5-1 and TRBJ1-2; tentatively, D is TRBD1 (6 bases). V was clipped by 0 bases and J by 8 bases, with 17 bases between them. The CDR3 extends over 15 amino acids. CDR1 and CDR2 (germline): SGHRS, YFSETQ. CDR3 nucleotides: TGCGCCAGCAGCTTGGACTTCATGGGGGCCGGGGGCTACACCTTC. Translating gives CASSLDFMGAGGYTF.

This clone occurred once. The chain links TRBV19 to TRBJ2-7; 7 bases agree with TRBD1. Unmatched junction bases numbered 6, after V lost 6 bases and J lost 1 base. Germline V gene data show CDR1 as LNHDA and CDR2 as SQIVND (reference sequence). This CDR3 spans 14 amino acids. CDR3 loop: CASSIDRASYEQYF. DNA of the CDR3: TGTGCCAGTAGCATCGACAGGGCATCCTACGAGCAGTACTTC.

The chain has TRBV15 and TRBJ2-5; TRBD1 matches 7 bases. J was trimmed by 3 bases and V by 7 bases; bases with no gene match: 5. The CDR3 runs 13 residues. The germline gives CDR1 LNHNV, CDR2 YYDKDF (reference sequence). CDR3 DNA sequence: TGTGCCACCAAAACAGGGGTGGAAGAGACCCAGTACTTC. Protein product: CATKTGVEETQYF.

This clone appeared a few times. The J gene is TRBJ1-2, the V gene TRBV7-8; 8 nucleotides agree with TRBD1. CDR3 length: 13 residues. V lost 5 bases to trimming and J lost 8 bases; unmatched junction nucleotides: 7. Germline CDR1 reads SGHVS; CDR2 reads FQNEAQ. CDR3 sequence (DNA): TGTGCCAGCAGCCCGGACAGGGCTTCAGGCTACACCTTC. Translating gives CASSPDRASGYTF.